Listed here are 8 T cell receptor beta chains from one sample, sequenced in a study of cytomegalovirus exposure and HLA in healthy donors. The study ran its PCR with 60 Vbeta and 13 Jbeta primers. Sequencing used immunoSEQ multiplex PCR; TCRdb keeps in-frame clones, though not all of them. The sample contains about 200,000 clones, approximately 80% of which appear only once. Sample: PBMCs. These receptors were taken from a woman aged 30 to 39 in good health and CMV-seronegative.

The rearrangement links TRBV18 to TRBJ2-1, with D possibly matching TRBD1 (6 bases). The CDR3 extends over 15 amino acids. Trimming cost V 2 bases and J 4 bases, with 12 bases left between them. Per the germline V gene, CDR1 is KGHSH and CDR2 is LQKENI. CDR3 region: CASSPAGTQYNEQFF. The CDR3 region has the DNA TGTGCCAGCTCACCAGCCGGGACACAATACAATGAGCAGTTCTTC.

V usage is TRBV7-9 and J usage is TRBJ2-7; D unresolved. The germline gives CDR1 SEHNR, CDR2 FQNEAQ (reference sequence). The CDR3 loop spans 12 amino acids. Trimming took off 3 bases at V and 4 bases at J, with 7 bases between the two ends. The CDR3 DNA reads as TGTGCCAGCAGCTTCAGGTTTTACGAGCAGTACTTC. Translation gives CASSFRFYEQYF.

The chain links TRBV25-1 to TRBJ2-4, with a weak D call TRBD2 (6 bases). The CDR3 is 17 residues long. Trimming removed 3 bases at V and 7 bases at J, with 22 bases between. CDR1 and CDR2 from the germline V gene are MGHDK and SYGVNS. As DNA, the CDR3 is TGTGCCAGCAGTGACTCCTCGCGGGGCTGGTCAGGGAACATTCAGTACTTC. This codes for CASSDSSRGWSGNIQYF.

This chain connects TRBV29-1 to TRBJ1-2; a weak D match, TRBD1 (5 bases). The CDR3 runs to 11 residues. The V end lost 2 bases, the J end lost 4 bases, and 5 bases lay between the germline ends. Germline V gene data show CDR1 as SQVTM and CDR2 as ANQGSEA. CDR3 sequence: CSVEQGYGYTF. In nucleotides, the CDR3 is TGCAGCGTTGAACAGGGCTATGGCTACACCTTC.

This chain uses TRBV5-1 with TRBJ1-1; D is uncertain. Germline values: CDR1 SGHRS, CDR2 YFSETQ. Trimming shortened V by 3 bases and J by 2 bases, and 11 bases separated the two germline ends. The CDR3 totals 14 residues. In DNA form, the CDR3 reads TGCGCCAGCAGCTCGTCCGGCGGAAACACTGAAGCTTTCTTT. Translation: CASSSSGGNTEAFF.

This clone appeared a single time. The chain uses TRBV10-1 and TRBJ2-5; D is ambiguous. With 5 bases removed from V and 1 base from J, the gap between germline ends came to 8 bases. CDR3 size: 13 residues. Germline V gene data show CDR1 as WNHNN and CDR2 as SYGVQD (reference sequence). As DNA, the CDR3 is TGCGCCAGCAGTCGCTCGGTCCAAGAGACCCAGTACTTC. This encodes CASSRSVQETQYF.

The chain employs TRBV5-1 and TRBJ2-7; 7 bases fit TRBD2. V was clipped by 1 base and J by 0 bases; unmatched bases: 4. CDR3 length: 15 residues. From germline, CDR1 is SGHRS and CDR2 YFSETQ. CDR3 sequence (DNA): TGCGCCAGCAGCTTGATCGGGGGGTACTCCTACGAGCAGTACTTC. Amino acids: CASSLIGGYSYEQYF.

The chain carries TRBV7-3 and TRBJ2-2, with D possibly matching TRBD2 (5 bases). V dropped 1 base and J dropped 4 bases, with 10 bases sitting between them. Germline V gives CDR1 SGHTA, CDR2 FQGTGA. The CDR3 consists of 15 residues. The CDR3, as DNA: TGTGCCAGCAGCTTAATGGGCCGGGGCACCGGGGAGCTGTTTTTT. Protein product: CASSLMGRGTGELFF.